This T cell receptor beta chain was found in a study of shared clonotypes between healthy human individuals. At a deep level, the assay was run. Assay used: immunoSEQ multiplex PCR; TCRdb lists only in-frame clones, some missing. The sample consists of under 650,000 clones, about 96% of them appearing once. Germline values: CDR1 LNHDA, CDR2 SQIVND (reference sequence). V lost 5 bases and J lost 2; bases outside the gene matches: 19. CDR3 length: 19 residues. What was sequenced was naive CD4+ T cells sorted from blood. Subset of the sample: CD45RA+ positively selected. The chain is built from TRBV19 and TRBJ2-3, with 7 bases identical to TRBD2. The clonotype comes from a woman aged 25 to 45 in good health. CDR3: CASSPRQRAGDSYTDTQYF. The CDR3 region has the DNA TGTGCCAGTAGTCCCCGACAGAGGGCGGGAGATTCCTACACAGATACGCAGTATTTT.